This T cell receptor beta chain was obtained from a study of control samples from healthy donors and cancer patients. Germline lookup yields CDR1 LGHDT and CDR2 YNNKEL (reference sequence). Between the trimmed V and J ends, which lost 1 base and 5 bases, there was a span of 12 bases. The CDR3 totals 15 residues. Produced via immunoSEQ multiplex PCR; TCRdb's table is partial and in-frame only. The sample shows fewer than 200,000 clones, almost 90% of them seen only once. In its sample, this clone was seen once. The chain combines TRBV3-1 (or the pseudogene TRBV3-2) with TRBJ2-1; D may correspond to TRBD1 or TRBD2 (5 bases each). This TCR derives from a woman aged 25 to 45 in good health. Sequenced input: blood. The CDR3 region has the DNA TGTGCCAGCAGCCAAGCGGGACGTTTGAACAATGAGCAGTTCTTC. This gives the protein CASSQAGRLNNEQFF.